This TCR beta chain emerged from a study of metastatic and nonmetastatic thyroid tumors. Using MiXCR, TCRdb re-called clones from the PCR reads. The sample lists some 55,000 clones; 25% to 35% were seen once. The CDR3 has 16 residues. With 0 bases clipped from V and 1 base from J, the junction kept 5 bases outside the gene matches. Germline values: CDR1 SGHRS, CDR2 YFSETQ. No treatment of any kind had been given to any patient before thyroid surgery. The sample was blood. This TCR was recovered from a female donor with papillary thyroid cancer or a benign thyroid nodule (not recorded which). Some clones in this sample may be carry-over from other donors' samples. V gene TRBV5-1 combines with J gene TRBJ2-7, with 9 positions matching TRBD1. This chain's CDR3 is CASSLAGQGQSYEQYF. The CDR3 bases are TGCGCCAGCAGCTTGGCGGGACAGGGTCAATCCTACGAGCAGTACTTC.